This T cell receptor beta chain came from a study of cytomegalovirus exposure and HLA in healthy donors. Findings and caveats of the study: Reportedly, HLA-A and HLA-B alleles of most subjects were accurately predicted from TCR beta. Presence/absence analyses took donor sequencing depth as roughly uniform. Prior analysis indicated that the majority of TCR beta V segments exhibited productivity approximately 90% or approximately 30% of the time.

Between the trimmed V and J ends, which lost 6 bases and 5 bases, there was a span of 20 bases. This CDR3 comprises 16 residues. Germline loops: CDR1 SGHTA, CDR2 FQGNSA. On this clone itself: Antigen unknown.

This PCR relied on a set of 60 Vbeta primers and 13 Jbeta primers. In the original workflow: Per a later analysis, the number of unique TCR beta chains was roughly 87 million, of which 8.5 million to 11 million were shared. The protocol was immunoSEQ multiplex PCR, while the TCRdb copy is restricted to in-frame clones and leaves out a portion. V, J and clone size reflect that table, while D and trimming were determined from the DNA. Of roughly 60,000 clones detected, about 69% appear once; the ten largest clones hold roughly 5%. The origin of this receptor is a woman in her 30s in good health and CMV-seronegative. Sequencing input: PBMCs. The rearrangement joins TRBV7-2 to TRBJ2-1; the D gene is possibly TRBD2 (6 bases). CDR3 coding DNA: TGTGCCAGCAGTCTGAATAGCGGAGGGATGAACAATGAGCAGTTCTTC. It is translated as CASSLNSGGMNNEQFF.